Sequencing of this TCR beta chain was carried out in a study of CD8 T cells in Susac syndrome. The authors reverse transcribed roughly 0.5 to 1 ug RNA with random hexamers. TCRdb ran MiXCR on the immunoSEQ multiplex PCR reads and lists one entry per CDR3 protein. The table has over 100,000 distinct CDR3 sequences, about nine tenths seen once; the top ten hold about 0.15%. In germline, CDR1 is SGHRS, CDR2 YFSETQ. Trimming took 0 bases from V and 5 from J, leaving 14 bases between them. The CDR3 extends over 15 amino acids. Negative isolation yielded CD8+ and CD4+ T cells; FACS enriched TEMRA cells. The rearrangement links TRBV5-1 to TRBJ1-1; tentative D call: TRBD1 (5 bases). The sequence was collected from a human donor in good health. What was sequenced was CD4+ T cells from PBMCs. Written as DNA, the CDR3 is TGCGCCAGCAGCTTGGTGGGACCAACGGGGACTGAAGCTTTCTTT. It encodes CASSLVGPTGTEAFF. Drawing the rest from reference TRBV5-1 and TRBJ1-1, the complete variable domain is KAGVTQTPRYLIKTRGQQVTLSCSPISGHRSVSWYQQTPGQGLQFLFEYFSETQRNKGNFPGRFSGRQFSNSRSEMNVSTLELGDSALYLCASSLVGPTGTEAFFGQGTRLTVV.